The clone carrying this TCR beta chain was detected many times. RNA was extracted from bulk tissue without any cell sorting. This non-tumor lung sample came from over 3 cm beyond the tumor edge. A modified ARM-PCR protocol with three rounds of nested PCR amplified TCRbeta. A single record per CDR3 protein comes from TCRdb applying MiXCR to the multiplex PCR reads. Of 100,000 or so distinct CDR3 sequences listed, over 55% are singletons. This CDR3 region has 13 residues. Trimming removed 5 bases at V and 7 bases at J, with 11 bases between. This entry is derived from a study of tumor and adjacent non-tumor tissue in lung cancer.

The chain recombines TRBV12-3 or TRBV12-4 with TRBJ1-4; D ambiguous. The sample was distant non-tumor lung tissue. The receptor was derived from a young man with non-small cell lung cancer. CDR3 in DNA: TGTGCCAGCAGTGCCGACTGGGGTGAAAAACTGTTTTTT. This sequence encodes CASSADWGEKLFF.